The 20 T cell receptor beta chains below all came from one sample that was sequenced in a study of T cell responses to AZD1222 COVID-19 vaccine. Sequencing was performed with immunoSEQ multiplex PCR; in TCRdb, only in-frame clones are kept and a portion is missing. This table has around 96,000 clones, just over 85% appearing once. The material was peripheral blood, obtained 28 days after the second AZD1222 dose. These receptors were obtained from an adult who received the AZD1222 COVID-19 vaccine.

The sample holds one count of this clone. CDR3 in DNA: TGTGCCAGCAGTTTAGATAGGCCAGGAGGGTTTCGGGCCAACGTCCTGACTTTC. Residues: CASSLDRPGGFRANVLTF. The chain carries TRBV28 and TRBJ2-6; TRBD2 is a possible D gene (6 bases). CDR3 length: 18 residues. In germline, CDR1 is MDHEN, CDR2 SYDVKM. V was clipped by 2 bases and J by 5 bases, with 19 bases between them.

The rearrangement uses TRBV5-4 and TRBJ2-7, with 8 bases aligning to TRBD1. With 0 bases clipped from V and 4 bases from J, the junction kept 6 bases outside the gene matches. This CDR3 is built from 15 residues. Germline-derived CDR1 and CDR2 are SGHNT and YYREEE (reference sequence). CDR3 residues: CASSLAGQGAYEQYF. The CDR3 DNA reads as TGTGCCAGCAGCTTGGCCGGGCAGGGGGCATACGAGCAGTACTTC.

This chain connects TRBV7-2 to TRBJ2-5; 8 bases match TRBD2. The ends lost 0 bases at V and 5 bases at J; junction bases unmatched: 23. This CDR3 is 21 amino acids long. Germline V CDR1 and CDR2: SGHTA, FQGNSA. CDR3 residues: CASSLARGGGSGRNGGETQYF. CDR3 DNA: TGTGCCAGCAGCTTAGCCCGCGGTGGGGGCAGCGGGAGAAACGGCGGGGAGACCCAGTACTTC. The variable domain in full, with the rest retrieved from reference TRBV7-2 and TRBJ2-5, is GAGVSQSPSNKVTEKGKDVELRCDPISGHTALYWYRQSLGQGLEFLIYFQGNSAPDKSGLPSDRFSAERTGGSVSTLTIQRTQQEDSAVYLCASSLARGGGSGRNGGETQYFGPGTRLLVL.

The chain links TRBV4-1 to TRBJ2-2, with D unclear. In germline, CDR1 is MGHRA, CDR2 YSYEKL. The CDR3 runs to 15 residues. V was clipped by 2 bases and J by 2 bases, with 9 bases between them. The CDR3, as DNA: TGCGCCAGCAGCCAACTGTGGGGTAACACCGGGGAGCTGTTTTTT. Its translation is CASSQLWGNTGELFF.

V is TRBV9 and J is TRBJ1-3; tentative D call: TRBD1 (6 bases). The CDR3 covers 17 residues. Germline loops: CDR1 SGDLS, CDR2 YYNGEE. Trimming stripped 0 bases from V and 1 base from J, with 14 bases between. CDR3 residues: CASSVAIGGASGNTIYF. CDR3 nucleotide sequence: TGTGCCAGCAGCGTAGCTATTGGGGGCGCGTCTGGAAACACCATATATTTT. The variable domain in full, completed from reference TRBV9 and TRBJ1-3, reads DSGVTQTPKHLITATGQRVTLRCSPRSGDLSVYWYQQSLDQGLQFLIQYYNGEERAKGNILERFSAQQFPDLHSELNLSSLELGDSALYFCASSVAIGGASGNTIYFGEGSWLTVV.

This clone was counted once. This chain links TRBV5-1 with TRBJ2-1; perhaps TRBD2 as D (5 bases). V lost 1 base and J 2 bases, leaving 10 bases between the germline ends. Germline-derived CDR1 and CDR2 are SGHRS and YFSETQ. There are 15 residues in the CDR3. Here the CDR3 reads CASSLRRAAYNEQFF. The DNA for the CDR3 is TGCGCCAGCAGCTTGAGGCGAGCGGCCTACAATGAGCAGTTCTTC.

The CDR3 region has the DNA TGTGCCAGCAGTTACATGGGTCAGGTTTGGGACTACACCTTC. Its protein is CASSYMGQVWDYTF. The gene calls are TRBV6-5 and TRBJ1-2; D is undetermined. Trimming stripped 2 bases from V and 10 bases from J, with 17 bases between. The germline gives CDR1 MNHEY, CDR2 SVGAGI. The CDR3 covers 14 residues.

The chain employs TRBV21-1 and TRBJ1-6; whether TRBD1, the table's D call, matches the DNA was not checked. TRBV21-1 is a pseudogene. This CDR3 is built from 16 residues. In DNA form, the CDR3 reads TGTGCCAGCAGCAAAGTAGGGGGTCTCTATAATTCACCCCTCCACTTT. Its protein is CASSKVGGLYNSPLHF.

The gene calls are TRBV19 and TRBJ2-5; 9 nucleotides line up with TRBD2. There are 15 residues in the CDR3. The germline CDR1 and CDR2 sequences are LNHDA and SQIVND (reference sequence). V was clipped by 7 bases and J by 2 bases; unmatched bases: 8. The DNA for the CDR3 is TGTGCCAGTACCAGAACTAGCGGGCGTCAAGAGACCCAGTACTTC. The encoded protein is CASTRTSGRQETQYF.

This chain connects TRBV7-9 to TRBJ1-4; TRBD1 matches at 7 bases. CDR3 length: 17 amino acids. Per the germline V gene, CDR1 is SEHNR and CDR2 is FQNEAQ (reference sequence). The ends lost 0 bases at V and 0 bases at J; junction bases unmatched: 4. The CDR3 is CASSLAGQSTTNEKLFF. CDR3 DNA sequence: TGTGCCAGCAGCTTAGCGGGACAGTCAACAACTAATGAAAAACTGTTTTTT. The whole variable domain, remainder taken from reference TRBV7-9 and TRBJ1-4, is DTGVSQNPRHKITKRGQNVTFRCDPISEHNRLYWYRQTLGQGPEFLTYFQNEAQLEKSRLLSDRFSAERPKGSFSTLEIQRTEQGDSAMYLCASSLAGQSTTNEKLFFGSGTQLSVL.

CDR3 coding DNA: TGTGCCAGTAGTATTGACAGAACGAACACTGAAGCTTTCTTT. Translated, it gives CASSIDRTNTEAFF. The chain is built from TRBV19 and TRBJ1-1, with D perhaps matching TRBD1 (5 bases). The V and J ends lost 3 bases and 1 base respectively, with 9 bases between them. Germline V lookup: CDR1 LNHDA, CDR2 SQIVND (reference sequence). The CDR3 is 14 residues long. Full variable domain (missing parts from reference TRBV19 and TRBJ1-1): DGGITQSPKYLFRKEGQNVTLSCEQNLNHDAMYWYRQDPGQGLRLIYYSQIVNDFQKGDIAEGYSVSREKKESFPLTVTSAQKNPTAFYLCASSIDRTNTEAFFGQGTRLTVV.

The V gene is TRBV5-1, the J gene TRBJ1-4; the D is unclear. V gave up 4 bases and J gave up 0 bases, with 7 bases separating them. This CDR3 region has 14 residues. CDR1 SGHRS and CDR2 YFSETQ come from the germline V gene. The CDR3 loop reads CASSRDATNEKLFF. In DNA, the CDR3 is TGCGCCAGCAGCCGAGATGCAACTAATGAAAAACTGTTTTTT.

The genes are TRBV4-2 and TRBJ1-2; 7 positions match TRBD1. The CDR3 covers 15 residues. CDR1 LGHNA and CDR2 YNFKEQ come from the germline V gene. The ends lost 0 bases at V and 7 bases at J; junction bases unmatched: 8. The CDR3 nucleotides are TGTGCCAGCAGCCAAGAGACAGGGAGGGAGGGTGGCTACACCTTC. This gives the protein CASSQETGREGGYTF.

The rearrangement joins TRBV5-8 to TRBJ1-2; TRBD1 is a possible D gene (6 bases). CDR1 and CDR2 (germline): SGHTS, YDEGEE. Trimming shortened V by 0 bases and J by 4 bases, and 13 bases separated the two germline ends. This CDR3 has 15 amino acids. The CDR3 nucleotides read TGTGCCAGCAGCTTGGGAGGGGGAGACGGCTATGGCTACACCTTC. Translated: CASSLGGGDGYGYTF. Based on the CDR3 plus reference TRBV5-8 and TRBJ1-2, the full variable domain is EAGVTQSPTHLIKTRGQQATLRCSPISGHTSVYWYQQALGLGLQFLLWYDEGEERNRGNFPPRFSGRQFPNYSSELNVNALELEDSALYLCASSLGGGDGYGYTFGSGTRLTVV.

The chain uses TRBV10-1 and TRBJ2-7; 8 bases agree with TRBD2. The CDR3 contains 16 residues. CDR1 is WNHNN, CDR2 SYGVQD, per germline (reference sequence). The trim removed 7 bases at V and 2 bases at J, leaving 13 bases unmatched. The CDR3 region has the DNA TGCGCCAGCATCCTATCATCACTAGCGGAAACCTACGAGCAGTACTTC. Translation gives CASILSSLAETYEQYF.

CDR3 residues: CASSRPTGELFF. Written as DNA, the CDR3 is TGCGCCAGCAGTCGACCGACCGGGGAGCTGTTTTTT. The chain employs TRBV10-1 and TRBJ2-2; the D is unclear. CDR1 is WNHNN, CDR2 SYGVQD, per germline (reference sequence). V was pared by 5 bases and J by 5 bases, with 6 bases between. The CDR3 extends over 12 amino acids.

V is TRBV27 and J is TRBJ1-6; D possibly corresponds to TRBD1 (5 bases). Trimming stripped 6 bases from V and 6 bases from J, with 18 bases between. This CDR3 region has 16 residues. Germline lookup yields CDR1 MNHEY and CDR2 SMNVEV (reference sequence). CDR3 coding DNA: TGTGCCAGCAGCGGGTGGGGCGGAGGGTCTAATTCACCCCTCCACTTT. It is translated as CASSGWGGGSNSPLHF.

CDR3 loop: CASSQSRQGGETQYF. DNA of the CDR3: TGCGCCAGCAGCCAAAGTAGGCAGGGGGGAGAGACCCAGTACTTC. The V gene is TRBV4-1, the J gene TRBJ2-5; a possible D gene is TRBD1 (7 bases). Germline-derived CDR1 and CDR2 are MGHRA and YSYEKL. CDR3 length equals 15 residues. V gave up 2 bases and J gave up 4 bases, with 14 bases separating them.

This clone was detected only a few times. The CDR3 reads CASIFGGLNEQFF. DNA of the CDR3: TGTGCCAGCATCTTCGGGGGGCTGAATGAGCAGTTCTTC. This sequence joins TRBV27 and TRBJ2-1; weak D call: TRBD2 (7 bases). The V gene lost 7 bases and the J gene lost 7 bases, with 14 bases spanning the gap. Germline loops: CDR1 MNHEY, CDR2 SMNVEV (reference sequence). The CDR3 contains 13 residues.

This clone came up a few times. CDR3 bases: TGTGCCAGCAGCTCGCACAGGTGGGGGGGATTACCTAATGAAAAACTGTTTTTT. Translated: CASSSHRWGGLPNEKLFF. This rearrangement joins TRBV28 to TRBJ1-4; tentative D call: TRBD1 (5 bases). Germline V gene data show CDR1 as MDHEN and CDR2 as SYDVKM. This CDR3 is built from 18 residues. V was trimmed by 6 bases and J by 3 bases, leaving 23 bases between them.